These 24 T cell receptor beta chains were all obtained from the same sample, sequenced in a study of blood T cell repertoires in COVID-19. Data came from immunoSEQ multiplex PCR; TCRdb stores just in-frame clones and leaves some out. The table has 97,000 or so clones, approximately 84% seen once. Sample: peripheral blood. All receptors come from a man in his forties with active or convalescent COVID-19.

The chain links TRBV4-3 to TRBJ1-2; 10 bases are a match to TRBD1. The CDR3 covers 15 residues. Germline V gives CDR1 LGHNA, CDR2 YSLEER. The junction had 5 bases not matched to a gene; V was cut back by 4 bases and J by 3 bases. The CDR3 reads CASSPRQGADYGYTF. The CDR3 DNA reads TGCGCCAGCAGCCCAAGACAGGGGGCGGACTATGGCTACACCTTC.

The chain uses TRBV6-5 and TRBJ1-1, with 8 bases identical to TRBD1. The CDR3 consists of 14 residues. Germline CDR1 reads MNHEY; CDR2 reads SVGAGI. Trimming took 4 bases from V and 1 from J; bases not matched to a gene: 2. The CDR3 sequence: CASSLTGANTEAFF. The CDR3, as DNA: TGTGCCAGCAGTTTGACAGGGGCGAACACTGAAGCTTTCTTT.

The chain couples TRBV19 to TRBJ2-3; 8 bases fit TRBD2. This CDR3 has 15 amino acids. The V gene's germline CDR1 is LNHDA and CDR2 SQIVND (reference sequence). The ends lost 3 bases at V and 0 bases at J; junction bases unmatched: 2. Here the CDR3 DNA reads TGTGCCAGTAGTATCGGCGGGGGGAGCACAGATACGCAGTATTTT. Its protein is CASSIGGGSTDTQYF.

This clone has only one observation. The V gene is TRBV29-1, the J gene TRBJ2-3; TRBD2 is a possible D gene (5 bases). The CDR3 is 12 residues long. The germline V gene has CDR1 SQVTM and CDR2 ANQGSEA. Trimming removed 8 bases from V and 3 bases from J, with 12 bases in between. The CDR3 reads CSHRGMTDTQYF. The DNA for the CDR3 is TGCAGCCACCGAGGGATGACAGATACGCAGTATTTT.

J is TRBJ1-2 and V is TRBV2; D not resolved. Germline values: CDR1 SNHLY, CDR2 FYNNEI. The CDR3 consists of 16 residues. V was cut by 5 bases and J by 1 base, with 17 bases left in between. CDR3 coding DNA: TGTGCCAGCAGTTGGGATGCGGGGATTCTTAACTATGGCTACACCTTC. This encodes CASSWDAGILNYGYTF.

The genes are TRBV7-3 and TRBJ2-7, with a possible D match to TRBD2 (6 bases). The V end was cut by 2 bases, the J end by 1 base, with 12 bases between. The CDR3 spans 15 residues. Germline V CDR1 and CDR2: SGHTA, FQGTGA. CDR3 bases: TGTGCCAGCAGCTTACAGGGCGGGGATTCCTACGAGCAGTACTTC. Protein sequence: CASSLQGGDSYEQYF.

V gene TRBV25-1 combines with J gene TRBJ2-5; D gene ambiguous. Trimming took 6 bases from V and 0 from J, leaving 8 bases between them. Germline CDR1 MGHDK, CDR2 SYGVNS. The CDR3 runs 13 residues. The CDR3, as DNA: TGTGCCAGCAGAGCGTCGTACCAAGAGACCCAGTACTTC. It specifies CASRASYQETQYF. The complete variable domain, with remaining parts taken from reference TRBV25-1 and TRBJ2-5, reads EADIYQTPRYLVIGTGKKITLECSQTMGHDKMYWYQQDPGMELHLIHYSYGVNSTEKGDLSSESTVSRIRTEHFPLTLESARPSHTSQYLCASRASYQETQYFGPGTRLLVL.

This clone was seen just once. The chain uses TRBV10-3 and TRBJ2-2, with 9 bases aligning to TRBD2. The CDR3 sequence is 16 residues long. Germline trimming cut 2 bases from V and 4 bases from J; bases unmatched to any gene: 5. Germline V lookup: CDR1 ENHRY, CDR2 SYGVKD. CDR3 residues: CAISEIAGGLTGELFF. CDR3 bases: TGTGCCATCAGTGAGATTGCGGGGGGGCTCACCGGGGAGCTGTTTTTT.

This clone was seen more than once but under ten times. This chain connects TRBV6-4 to TRBJ1-6, with TRBD1 matching 7 bases. Germline V lookup: CDR1 MRHNA, CDR2 SNTAGT. There are 20 residues in the CDR3. Germline trimming cut 0 bases from V and 0 bases from J; bases unmatched to any gene: 11. The CDR3 reads CASSDSRTGLWGSYNSPLHF. The CDR3 bases are TGTGCCAGCAGTGACTCTAGGACAGGTCTTTGGGGCTCCTATAATTCACCCCTCCACTTT.

The J gene is TRBJ1-6, the V gene TRBV5-6; TRBD1 might be the D (6 bases). The CDR3 has 17 amino acids. Germline V gives CDR1 SGHDT, CDR2 YYEEEE. V lost 1 base to trimming and J lost 0 bases, with 11 bases between them. CDR3 bases: TGTGCCAGCAGCTTGCTGTCAGGGGACTCCTATAATTCACCCCTCCACTTT. Translated, it gives CASSLLSGDSYNSPLHF.

This clone appeared many times. The J gene is TRBJ2-7, the V gene TRBV6-1; the D gene is possibly TRBD1 (6 bases). The CDR3 sequence is 17 residues long. Germline loops: CDR1 MNHNS, CDR2 SASEGT. The V and J ends lost 4 bases and 0 bases respectively, with 19 bases between them. The CDR3 region is CASSAGLGQTSSYEQYF. CDR3 DNA: TGTGCCAGCAGTGCCGGGCTTGGACAGACGAGCTCCTACGAGCAGTACTTC.

The chain couples TRBV19 to TRBJ1-4; D uncertain. Germline CDR1 is LNHDA and CDR2 is SQIVND (reference sequence). The V end was cut by 5 bases, the J end by 0 bases, with 10 bases between. The CDR3 loop spans 15 amino acids. In DNA form, the CDR3 reads TGTGCCAGTAGTTCCACGGGAACAACTAATGAAAAACTGTTTTTT. Protein product: CASSSTGTTNEKLFF.

The rearrangement links TRBV6-1 to TRBJ2-3; D not resolved. Trimming left V 2 bases short and J 5 bases short, with 5 bases between. CDR3 length: 12 amino acids. The germline V gene has CDR1 MNHNS and CDR2 SASEGT. The CDR3 sequence is CASSELRDTQYF. CDR3 sequence (DNA): TGTGCCAGCAGTGAACTGAGAGATACGCAGTATTTT.

The chain uses TRBV10-3 and TRBJ1-3; D remains unclear. This CDR3 has 16 amino acids. Germline V lookup: CDR1 ENHRY, CDR2 SYGVKD. Trimming stripped 3 bases from V and 0 bases from J, with 12 bases between. CDR3 nucleotides: TGTGCCATCAGTGATTTTTCGGGATTCTCTGGAAACACCATATATTTT. This sequence encodes CAISDFSGFSGNTIYF.

The chain links TRBV28 to TRBJ2-3, with 9 bases identical to TRBD1. The trim removed 10 bases at V and 3 bases at J, leaving 8 bases unmatched. The CDR3 length is 14 residues. Germline V CDR1 and CDR2: MDHEN, SYDVKM. The DNA of the CDR3 is TGTGCCACCATAACAGGGGGCGCGACAGATACGCAGTATTTT. Translating it yields CATITGGATDTQYF.

The chain uses TRBV6-2 or TRBV6-3 and TRBJ2-3, with TRBD1 identical over 11 bases. The germline V gene encodes CDR1 MNHEY and CDR2 SVGEGT. This CDR3 has 15 residues. Trimming cost V 2 bases and J 3 bases; bases outside gene matches: 1. The DNA for the CDR3 is TGTGCCAGCAGTTACGGACAGGGGGCTACAGATACGCAGTATTTT. Protein product: CASSYGQGATDTQYF.

The chain uses TRBV7-9 and TRBJ2-6, with D maybe TRBD1 (6 bases). Germline V CDR1 and CDR2: SEHNR, FQNEAQ (reference sequence). The V and J ends lost 7 bases and 2 bases respectively, with 12 bases between them. This CDR3 region has 15 residues. CDR3 protein: CASTQDRTGANVLTF. The CDR3 region has the DNA TGTGCCAGCACCCAAGACAGGACTGGGGCCAACGTCCTGACTTTC.

The chain has TRBV27 and TRBJ1-6; D is undetermined. The CDR3 has 13 amino acids. The germline V gene encodes CDR1 MNHEY and CDR2 SMNVEV (reference sequence). The germline V and J ends were trimmed by 7 bases and 4 bases, with 8 bases remaining between them. Here the CDR3 reads CASTPTYNSPLHF. The CDR3 DNA is TGTGCCAGCACGCCAACTTATAATTCACCCCTCCACTTT.

This chain connects TRBV12-5 to TRBJ1-2; 11 bases fit TRBD1. After removal of 6 bases from V and 6 bases from J, the junction contained 6 bases not matched to a gene. The CDR3 has 14 amino acids. Germline loops: CDR1 LGHNT, CDR2 FRNRAP. The CDR3 spells CASGSGQGADGYTF. DNA of the CDR3: TGTGCTAGTGGCTCTGGACAGGGGGCTGATGGCTACACCTTC.

This clone was picked up a small number of times. The chain joins TRBV5-1 to TRBJ1-1; D not resolved. This CDR3 region has 15 residues. V lost 3 bases and J lost 4, with 16 bases in between. Germline V gene sequence: CDR1 SGHRS, CDR2 YFSETQ. The CDR3 here is CASSWVGSGSTEAFF. In nucleotides, the CDR3 is TGCGCCAGCAGCTGGGTTGGCTCCGGGAGCACTGAAGCTTTCTTT.

In the case of this clone: At one end the junction does not follow the germline gene, possibly because of a read error. This sequence joins TRBV7-7 and TRBJ2-5, with 11 bases fitting TRBD1. The CDR3 contains 15 residues. CDR1 SSHAT and CDR2 FNYEAQ come from the germline V gene (reference sequence). In nucleotides, the CDR3 is TGTGCTAGCAGCTTAGGAGGGACAGGGGGACAGACCCAGTACTTC. Its translation is CASSLGGTGGQTQYF.

This chain links TRBV2 with TRBJ2-7; weak D call: TRBD1 (5 bases). V dropped 7 bases and J dropped 6 bases, with 10 bases sitting between them. The V gene's germline CDR1 is SNHLY and CDR2 FYNNEI. This CDR3 comprises 11 residues. In DNA form, the CDR3 reads TGTGCCAGCACCGCAGGGTCCGAGCAGTACTTC. This translates into CASTAGSEQYF.

V usage is TRBV7-6 and J usage is TRBJ2-3, with 10 bases fitting TRBD1. V shed 5 bases and J 3 bases; nucleotides not matched to a gene: 8. Germline V CDR1 and CDR2: SGHVS, FNYEAQ. The CDR3 is 16 residues long. This chain's CDR3 is CASSLSGQGWTDTQYF. CDR3 coding DNA: TGTGCCAGCAGCCTGTCGGGACAGGGGTGGACAGATACGCAGTATTTT.

This clone was found once. The CDR3 nucleotides read TGTGCCAGTAGTTTCCAGGGACAAAAACTGTCTGAAGCTTTCTTT. Translated: CASSFQGQKLSEAFF. This chain connects TRBV19 to TRBJ1-1; D perhaps matches TRBD1 (6 bases). CDR1 LNHDA and CDR2 SQIVND come from the germline V gene (reference sequence). The germline V and J ends were trimmed by 5 bases and 6 bases, with 19 bases remaining between them. The CDR3 consists of 15 residues.